The entry below describes one T cell receptor beta chain. What it binds is unknown. Collection occurred without any documented infections or immune events in donors. CDR3 length: 16 amino acids. These data are taken from a study of identifying expanded T cells in peripheral blood. Findings and limits, study-wide: Differentially abundant clones: roughly 1.2 between replicates, 16.4 at around 15 days, over 18 at four. Across healthy donors, higher total template counts meant significantly greater roughly two-week count variance.

Assay: immunoSEQ multiplex PCR; the TCRdb copy retains only in-frame clones and omits some. The profile covers approximately 120,000 clones, with 88% appearing a single time and just under 8.5% taken by the ten largest. The specimen was blood. The sequence derives from a person aged 18 to 70 in good health. The V call is TRBV21-1, the J call TRBJ2-2; TRBD1, as called in the table, went unchecked against the DNA. TRBV21-1 corresponds to a pseudogene. CDR3 sequence reads: CASSNECQGYTGELFF. The CDR3 region has the DNA TGTGCCAGCAGCAACGAATGCCAGGGGTACACCGGGGAGCTGTTTTTT.